Described below is a single TCR beta chain sequence and its context. Noted time point: pre-sensitization, week 0. The sample's treatment: therapeutic diphenylcyclopropenone sensitization with weekly scalp DPC. One entry per CDR3 protein results from TCRdb running MiXCR on the RACE reads. Among over 85,000 distinct CDR3 sequences listed, approximately 11% were seen once. This specimen belongs to a study of human T cells and chemical hapten exposure. Sample: whole blood, taken in connection with sensitization to the hapten diphenylcyclopropenone (DPC). The receptor was derived from a woman aged 55-69 years with alopecia areata. Some clones in this sample may be carry-over from other donors' samples.

CDR3 in DNA: TGCGCCAGCAGCCCTTACGACCGGGACACAGATACGCAGTATTTT. This translates into CASSPYDRDTDTQYF. The chain joins TRBV4-1 to TRBJ2-3; D is perhaps TRBD2 (5 bases). CDR3 length: 15 amino acids. Trimming cost V 4 bases and J 2 bases, with 13 bases left between them. CDR1 and CDR2 (germline): MGHRA, YSYEKL.